This is a list of T cell receptor beta chains from one sample in a study of cytomegalovirus exposure and HLA in healthy donors. Here immunoSEQ multiplex PCR was the method, and the copy in TCRdb shows in-frame clones only, minus some. The sample includes roughly 220,000 clones, around four fifths of them seen just once. Sequencing was performed on PBMCs. These receptors all come from a man in his fifties or sixties in good health and CMV-seronegative. CDR3s include the opening cysteine and the closing phenylalanine or tryptophan. The D gene is left open where the match is weak. Clone size appears in some rows only: once, few, many, or a class for an expanded clone.

>TRBV6-5|-|TRBJ2-2|15|-
TGTGCCAGCAGTTACTATTACTCGAACACCGGGGAGCTGTTTTTT
CASSYYYSNTGELFF
>TRBV11-2|once|TRBJ1-1|12|-
TGTGCCAGCAGCTTAGGGGGCCTCGAAGCTTTCTTT
CASSLGGLEAFF
>TRBV10-3|-|TRBJ2-1|15|TRBD1
TGTGCCATCAGCTCCGGGACAGGCTACATCAATGAGCAGTTCTTC
CAISSGTGYINEQFF
>TRBV21-1|few|TRBJ2-1|21|-
TGTGCCAGCAGCAAAGTAACAGGGGGGCTTCCTAGCGGGGGGAACTACAATGAGCAGTTCTTC
CASSKVTGGLPSGGNYNEQFF
>TRBV5-1|-|TRBJ2-5|13|-
TGCGCCAGCAGCTTACTGTCTGAAGAGACCCAGTACTTC
CASSLLSEETQYF
>TRBV4-1|-|TRBJ2-3|16|TRBD2
TGCGCCAGCAGCCAAGAAAGGACTAGCGGTACAGATACGCAGTATTTT
CASSQERTSGTDTQYF
>TRBV5-1|-|TRBJ1-4|16|-
TGCGCCAGCAGCTTAAACTCCGACAGGAGGAATGAAAAACTGTTTTTT
CASSLNSDRRNEKLFF
>TRBV5-6|-|TRBJ2-2|14|TRBD1
TGTGCCAGCAGCTCAGACAGGGGCGCCGGGGAGCTGTTTTTT
CASSSDRGAGELFF
>TRBV5-1|-|TRBJ2-1|15|TRBD2
TGCGCCAGCAGCCTGGGACTAGCGGCCTACAATGAGCAGTTCTTC
CASSLGLAAYNEQFF
>TRBV9|-|TRBJ2-2|16|TRBD2
TGTGCCAGCAGCCCTGGGACTAGCGGTTACACCGGGGAGCTGTTTTTT
CASSPGTSGYTGELFF
>TRBV15|-|TRBJ2-3|14|-
TGTGCCACCAGCAGAGATCGGCAGGGGGATACGCAGTATTTT
CATSRDRQGDTQYF
>TRBV9|-|TRBJ2-7|12|-
TGTGCCAGCAGCGGAGACAGGTCGGAGCAGTACTTC
CASSGDRSEQYF
>TRBV28|-|TRBJ2-7|12|-
TGTGCCAGCAGTCTGACCAGACAGATGCAGTACTTC
CASSLTRQMQYF
>TRBV19|-|TRBJ2-7|14|TRBD2
TGTGCCAGTAGCCAACTAGCGGGAGGAGGCGAGCAGTACTTC
CASSQLAGGGEQYF
>TRBV5-1|-|TRBJ2-7|15|TRBD1
TGCGCCAGCAGCCCAACCGGGACAGGGACCTACGAGCAGTACTTC
CASSPTGTGTYEQYF
>TRBV15|-|TRBJ1-6|14|-
TGTGCCACCAGCAGAGAGGTCGGGTTTTCACCCCTCCACTTT
CATSREVGFSPLHF
>TRBV30|-|TRBJ1-5|15|TRBD1
TGTGCCTGGAGTCCTGGGAATGGACAGGGGCAGCCCCAGCATTTT
CAWSPGNGQGQPQHF
>TRBV6-1|-|TRBJ2-4|14|TRBD2
TGTGCCAGCAGTGACCGCGGGAGGATGAACATTCAGTACTTC
CASSDRGRMNIQYF
>TRBV5-4|once|TRBJ2-4|17|TRBD2
TGTGCCAGCAGCTTGGGTAGCGGGAGGGCTGGGGAAAACATTCAGTACTTC
CASSLGSGRAGENIQYF
>TRBV9|-|TRBJ1-2|17|TRBD1
TGTGCCAGCAGCGAAGGGACAGGGGGCGCGAACTCCTATGGCTACACCTTC
CASSEGTGGANSYGYTF
>TRBV5-1|-|TRBJ1-6|15|TRBD1
TGCGCCAGCAGCTTGGGACAGGGGGTGAATTCACCCCTCCACTTT
CASSLGQGVNSPLHF
>TRBV6-5|-|TRBJ2-1|15|TRBD2
TGTGCCAGCAGTTACGGCGGGAGCTTCAAAAATGAGCAGTTCTTC
CASSYGGSFKNEQFF
>TRBV5-8|-|TRBJ2-3|11|-
TGTGCCAGCAGCCTCACAGATACGCAGTATTTT
CASSLTDTQYF
>TRBV27|-|TRBJ2-1|15|-
TGTGCCAGCTTAGCGGCAGGGAGCGTGGGGAATGAGCAGTTCTTC
CASLAAGSVGNEQFF
>TRBV7-2|-|TRBJ2-7|14|TRBD2
TGTGCCAGCAGCCGGGGACTAGCGGGCTACGAGCAGTACTTC
CASSRGLAGYEQYF
>TRBV5-1|-|TRBJ2-2|17|TRBD2
TGCGCCAGCAGCCCCGGGACTAGCGGCCGAGACACCGGGGAGCTGTTTTTT
CASSPGTSGRDTGELFF
>TRBV29-1|once|TRBJ2-1|12|-
TGCAGCGACCAGACTAGTTCCAATGAGCAGTTCTTC
CSDQTSSNEQFF
>TRBV7-6|-|TRBJ2-7|13|TRBD1
TGTGCCAGCAGCCCTGGGACAGTCTACGAGCAGTACTTC
CASSPGTVYEQYF
>TRBV10-1|-|TRBJ2-5|15|TRBD2
TGCGCCAGCAGTGAGTCTGGACTAGCGCAGGAGACCCAGTACTTC
CASSESGLAQETQYF
>TRBV6-5|-|TRBJ2-1|14|TRBD1
TGTGCCAGCAGTTACGGGACAGCCCACAATGAGCAGTTCTTC
CASSYGTAHNEQFF
>TRBV6-5|-|TRBJ1-1|14|TRBD1
TGTGCCAGCACCCCGACAGGGTCGAACACTGAAGCTTTCTTT
CASTPTGSNTEAFF
>TRBV9|-|TRBJ1-4|15|-
TGTGCCAGCAGCGCGGGAGGAGGGTTAAATGAAAAACTGTTTTTT
CASSAGGGLNEKLFF
>TRBV19|-|TRBJ1-3|17|-
TGTGCCAGTAGTATCCGGGGTCGAGGATTCTCTGGAAACACCATATATTTT
CASSIRGRGFSGNTIYF